This T cell receptor (beta chain) was recovered during a study of T-cell reconstitution after alpha-beta-depleted transplantation in children. Preparation of the TCRbeta library was carried out with unique molecular identifiers. One entry per CDR3 protein, called by TCRdb with MiXCR from the PCR reads. This sample carries 400,000 to 550,000 distinct CDR3 sequences, 8% to 11% of them seen once, and the ten largest clones take just over 2%. Many counts were recorded for this clonotype. Its antigen is currently unknown. General study points: Elevated TCRbeta diversity at day 60 was traced, in some patients, to surviving recipient T cells and thymic progenitors. After transplant, at about two months, alpha-beta T cells were reportedly derived from several hundred expanded graft clones. One year post-transplant, T-cell counts and diversity were largely derived from T cells produced anew.

The junction had 11 bases not matched to a gene; V was cut back by 5 bases and J by 1 base. The germline gives CDR1 MDHEN, CDR2 SYDVKM. The CDR3 is 17 amino acids. Sequenced here: PBMCs, sampled before TCRalphabeta/CD19-depleted stem cell transplant. The chain has TRBV28 and TRBJ1-5, with 7 bases identical to TRBD1. The source is a child aged 2-15 years with inherited bone marrow failure, due to receive a stem cell transplant. This CDR3 is CASSLPGAGGSNQPQHF. DNA for the CDR3: TGTGCCAGCAGTCTCCCCGGGGCAGGGGGGAGCAATCAGCCCCAGCATTTT.